This entry lists 26 T cell receptor beta chains sequenced from one sample in a study of blood T cell repertoires in COVID-19. Here immunoSEQ multiplex PCR was the method, and the copy in TCRdb shows in-frame clones only, minus some. This table has more than 400,000 clones, about nine tenths appearing once. Sequencing used PBMCs or T cells enriched from blood (not recorded which). The receptors shown here come from a woman younger than 35 who had recovered from COVID-19.

This chain uses TRBV18 with TRBJ1-5; D gene unclear. There are 12 residues in the CDR3. Germline assignment: CDR1 KGHSH and CDR2 LQKENI. V was trimmed by 6 bases and J by 0 bases, leaving 3 bases between them. CDR3 sequence: CASSLSNQPQHF. CDR3 DNA: TGTGCCAGCTCTCTTAGCAATCAGCCCCAGCATTTT.

This clone was seen a handful of times. This chain connects TRBV2 to TRBJ1-1; 12 bases align to TRBD1. The V gene end was trimmed by 6 bases and the J gene end by 3 bases; junction bases not matched to a gene: 11. The CDR3 is 17 residues long. The V gene's germline CDR1 is SNHLY and CDR2 FYNNEI. The CDR3 region is CASRYQAGQGADTEAFF. CDR3 in DNA: TGTGCCAGCAGGTATCAGGCGGGACAGGGGGCCGACACTGAAGCTTTCTTT.

This chain uses TRBV7-2 with TRBJ1-4, with 9 bases fitting TRBD1. The germline V gene encodes CDR1 SGHTA and CDR2 FQGNSA. Trimming at V came to 3 bases and at J to 7 bases, leaving 6 bases not matched to a gene. The CDR3 length is 15 residues. CDR3 sequence (DNA): TGTGCCAGCAGCTTTTCCGGGACAGGGCTTGAAAAACTGTTTTTT. Its protein is CASSFSGTGLEKLFF.

This chain uses TRBV4-1 with TRBJ2-7, with D unclear. V was trimmed by 2 bases and J by 0 bases, leaving 8 bases between them. The germline V gene has CDR1 MGHRA and CDR2 YSYEKL. The CDR3 consists of 14 residues. DNA for the CDR3: TGCGCCAGCAGCCAATCCCTAAGCTCCTACGAGCAGTACTTC. Amino acid sequence: CASSQSLSSYEQYF.

The chain links TRBV21-1 to TRBJ1-1; TRBD1 was called by the table and not checked on the DNA. TRBV21-1 is deemed a pseudogene. The CDR3 is 17 amino acids. Here the CDR3 reads CASSKWIQHGLNTEAFF. As DNA, the CDR3 is TGTGCCAGCAGCAAATGGATACAGCACGGTTTGAACACTGAAGCTTTCTTT.

V is TRBV15 and J is TRBJ2-1; 12 bases fit TRBD2. From germline, CDR1 is LNHNV and CDR2 YYDKDF (reference sequence). The ends lost 2 bases at V and 5 bases at J; junction bases unmatched: 10. The CDR3 contains 18 residues. The CDR3 loop reads CATSRLRRLAGGHNEQFF. The CDR3 DNA follows: TGTGCCACCAGCAGATTACGCCGTCTAGCGGGGGGGCACAATGAGCAGTTCTTC.

The genes are TRBV7-9 and TRBJ1-3; D is unresolved. V was clipped by 4 bases and J by 8 bases, with 12 bases between them. Germline CDR1 and CDR2: SEHNR and FQNEAQ (reference sequence). CDR3 length: 13 residues. The CDR3 loop is CASSSPSGDTIYF. CDR3 bases: TGTGCCAGCAGCTCCCCCTCGGGTGACACCATATATTTT.

V usage is TRBV27 and J usage is TRBJ1-4; a weak D match, TRBD1 (6 bases). Germline V lookup: CDR1 MNHEY, CDR2 SMNVEV (reference sequence). This CDR3 region has 15 residues. V was cut by 6 bases and J by 7 bases, with 18 bases left in between. The CDR3 nucleotides are TGTGCCAGCAGCAAGGGGGACCGACGGTTTGAAAAACTGTTTTTT. Translation: CASSKGDRRFEKLFF.

The V and J genes are TRBV4-1 and TRBJ2-1, with 8 nucleotides matching TRBD1. V lost 7 bases and J lost 0; bases outside the gene matches: 5. Germline CDR1 and CDR2: MGHRA and YSYEKL. The CDR3 covers 15 residues. CDR3 sequence (DNA): TGCGCCAGCAAACAGGGGGAGAGCTCCTACAATGAGCAGTTCTTC. Its translation: CASKQGESSYNEQFF.

As for this clone: The sample has other DNA sequences that encode this CDR3 too. The V and J genes are TRBV12-3 or TRBV12-4 and TRBJ1-2; TRBD1 aligns across 9 bases. This CDR3 contains 13 residues. Trimming took 5 bases from V and 4 from J; bases not matched to a gene: 2. The CDR3 spells CASSRDRAYGYTF. DNA for the CDR3: TGTGCCAGCAGTAGGGACAGGGCCTATGGCTACACCTTC.

V is TRBV30 and J is TRBJ2-1, with D unclear. Germline V lookup: CDR1 GTSNPN, CDR2 SVGIG (reference sequence). With 3 bases removed from V and 4 bases from J, the gap between germline ends came to 4 bases. The CDR3 covers 11 residues. The CDR3 here is CAWRAYNEQFF. The CDR3, as DNA: TGTGCCTGGAGGGCTTACAATGAGCAGTTCTTC.

This clone was observed a few times. This chain links TRBV28 with TRBJ2-7; 7 bases map to TRBD2. After removal of 5 bases from V and 7 bases from J, the junction contained 11 bases not matched to a gene. The CDR3 covers 14 residues. CDR1 is MDHEN and CDR2 is SYDVKM in the germline V gene. The CDR3: CASSGGGISGEQYF. CDR3 bases: TGTGCCAGCAGTGGGGGGGGGATTTCGGGAGAGCAGTACTTC.

This chain joins TRBV18 and TRBJ2-1; D uncertain. The CDR3 has 14 amino acids. Germline assignment: CDR1 KGHSH and CDR2 LQKENI. V dropped 3 bases and J dropped 5 bases, with 11 bases sitting between them. The CDR3 is CASSPSPGDNEQFF. The CDR3 nucleotides read TGTGCCAGCTCACCCTCTCCCGGAGACAATGAGCAGTTCTTC.

The chain carries TRBV2 and TRBJ2-3; D is unresolved. Germline V gene data show CDR1 as SNHLY and CDR2 as FYNNEI. V was cut by 8 bases and J by 6 bases, with 6 bases left in between. The CDR3 consists of 10 residues. In nucleotides, the CDR3 is TGTGCCAGCCTCCCCGATACGCAGTATTTT. Protein sequence: CASLPDTQYF.

This clone appeared once. The chain couples TRBV27 to TRBJ2-1, with TRBD2 matching 9 bases. The V segment lost 6 bases and the J segment 8 bases; nucleotides outside the gene matches: 14. The germline CDR1 and CDR2 sequences are MNHEY and SMNVEV (reference sequence). The CDR3 runs 16 residues. Here the CDR3 reads CASSPWAGGKFDEQFF. The CDR3 DNA reads as TGTGCCAGCAGCCCATGGGCGGGGGGGAAATTCGATGAGCAGTTCTTC.

This clone has a handful of counts. J is TRBJ2-7 and V is TRBV7-7, with 7 nucleotides matching TRBD1. Unmatched junction bases numbered 9, after V lost 5 bases and J lost 2 bases. Looked up from germline, CDR1 is SSHAT and CDR2 is FNYEAQ (reference sequence). The CDR3 is 15 amino acids. CDR3 residues: CASSPGTADTYEQYF. In DNA, the CDR3 is TGTGCCAGCAGCCCAGGGACAGCGGATACCTACGAGCAGTACTTC.

The chain couples TRBV7-9 to TRBJ2-5; 8 bases map to TRBD1. V lost 4 bases, J lost 7 bases, and 5 bases stayed unmatched. The germline V gene has CDR1 SEHNR and CDR2 FQNEAQ (reference sequence). The CDR3 is 13 amino acids. CDR3 DNA sequence: TGTGCCAGCAGCTCTCAGGGGGCTTTGACCCAGTACTTC. Amino acids: CASSSQGALTQYF.

The V call is TRBV7-2, the J call TRBJ1-1, with 9 bases identical to TRBD1. V was clipped by 2 bases and J by 11 bases; unmatched bases: 12. The CDR3 consists of 15 residues. Germline V gives CDR1 SGHTA, CDR2 FQGNSA. This CDR3 is CASSLTGTGPIEAFF. CDR3 nucleotides: TGTGCCAGCAGCTTAACCGGGACAGGGCCGATAGAGGCTTTCTTT. The full variable domain, rest sourced from reference TRBV7-2 and TRBJ1-1, is GAGVSQSPSNKVTEKGKDVELRCDPISGHTALYWYRQSLGQGLEFLIYFQGNSAPDKSGLPSDRFSAERTGGSVSTLTIQRTQQEDSAVYLCASSLTGTGPIEAFFGQGTRLTVV.

This rearrangement joins TRBV7-2 to TRBJ2-1; TRBD1 agrees at 8 bases. J gave up 8 bases and V 5 bases, and 5 bases lay outside the gene matches. The CDR3 spans 13 residues. Germline V gene sequence: CDR1 SGHTA, CDR2 FQGNSA. CDR3 in DNA: TGTGCCAGCAGCGCCGGACAGGGCGATGAGCAGTTCTTC. It yields the protein CASSAGQGDEQFF.

The genes are TRBV30 and TRBJ1-2; D is possibly TRBD1 (5 bases). CDR3 length equals 15 residues. CDR1 and CDR2 (germline): GTSNPN, SVGIG (reference sequence). Trimming took off 0 bases at V and 0 bases at J, with 11 bases between the two ends. The CDR3 DNA reads TGTGCCTGGAGTGTACAGGTCGGAACTAACTATGGCTACACCTTC. Translation gives CAWSVQVGTNYGYTF.

The V and J genes are TRBV29-1 and TRBJ2-5; 7 nucleotides match TRBD2. CDR1 and CDR2 from the germline V gene are SQVTM and ANQGSEA. The CDR3 is made up of 14 amino acids. The V and J ends lost 8 bases and 7 bases, in that order; junction bases with no gene match: 16. CDR3 loop: CSSYRGPGGGTQYF. In nucleotides, the CDR3 is TGCAGCTCGTACCGAGGACCTGGCGGGGGGACCCAGTACTTC.

The chain has TRBV7-2 and TRBJ1-5; D unclear. Trimming left V 3 bases short and J 2 bases short, with 14 bases between. This CDR3 comprises 16 residues. Germline V gene data show CDR1 as SGHTA and CDR2 as FQGNSA. The DNA of the CDR3 is TGTGCCAGCAGCTTTAGTGGATCCGGAGGCAATCAGCCCCAGCATTTT. Its translation: CASSFSGSGGNQPQHF. Using reference TRBV7-2 and TRBJ1-5 for the parts outside the CDR3, the full variable domain is GAGVSQSPSNKVTEKGKDVELRCDPISGHTALYWYRQSLGQGLEFLIYFQGNSAPDKSGLPSDRFSAERTGGSVSTLTIQRTQQEDSAVYLCASSFSGSGGNQPQHFGDGTRLSIL.

The chain links TRBV9 to TRBJ2-2, with 9 bases identical to TRBD2. The CDR3 contains 16 residues. The germline V gene encodes CDR1 SGDLS and CDR2 YYNGEE. With 0 bases clipped from V and 5 bases from J, the junction kept 5 bases outside the gene matches. The CDR3, as DNA: TGTGCCAGCAGCGTAGGCCCGAGCGGGGGGACCGGGGAGCTGTTTTTT. Translation: CASSVGPSGGTGELFF.

V gene TRBV30 combines with J gene TRBJ2-1; 8 bases fit TRBD2. The V gene's germline CDR1 is GTSNPN and CDR2 SVGIG (reference sequence). CDR3 size: 12 residues. V was pared by 3 bases and J by 15 bases, with 10 bases of the junction left unmatched. The CDR3, as DNA: TGTGCCTGGAGACCTCCGGGACTAGTTTGGTTCTTC. This sequence encodes CAWRPPGLVWFF.

The chain joins TRBV7-2 to TRBJ2-3; a possible D gene is TRBD2 (5 bases). V lost 1 base and J lost 4, with 9 bases in between. CDR3 length equals 14 residues. From germline, CDR1 is SGHTA and CDR2 FQGNSA. The CDR3 coding sequence is TGTGCCAGCAGCTTAGACGGAGCGGCAGATACGCAGTATTTT. Its translation is CASSLDGAADTQYF.

This chain joins TRBV5-5 and TRBJ1-1, with 8 bases that match TRBD1. This CDR3 region has 14 residues. V was clipped by 2 bases and J by 1 base; unmatched bases: 1. Germline values: CDR1 SGHKS, CDR2 YYEKEE (reference sequence). As DNA, the CDR3 is TGTGCCAGCAGCTTTACAGGGGGGAACACTGAAGCTTTCTTT. Protein: CASSFTGGNTEAFF.